This TCR beta chain appears in the sequencing data of a study of blood T cell repertoires in COVID-19. Study-wide background: The United States, Italy and Spain were the sources of the acute and convalescent COVID-19 samples. Sources were T cells, B-cell-depleted T cells, or PBMCs; the material itself was cDNA or gDNA.

Cohort assignment relied on participant-reported clinical history. In the source study's methods: From reference gene primer amplification, estimates of nucleated cell counts were derived. TCRdb keeps only in-frame clones here, not all; method: immunoSEQ multiplex PCR. The V and J calls and clone size are taken from that table; D and trimming were inferred from the DNA. The sample lists 130,000 or so clones; around four fifths were seen once. The sequence was obtained from a woman between 50 and 59 years old with acute COVID-19. The sequencing sample was made of PBMCs or T cells enriched from blood (not recorded which).

The CDR3 region has the DNA TGCAGCGTTTTACGACTAGCGGGAGCAGCGGGTGCCCGTGAGCAGTTCTTC. Its protein product is CSVLRLAGAAGAREQFF. The chain couples TRBV29-1 to TRBJ2-1, with 12 bases aligning to TRBD2. V gave up 5 bases and J gave up 9 bases; unmatched junction bases: 17. CDR3 length equals 17 residues. Germline CDR1 reads SQVTM; CDR2 reads ANQGSEA.